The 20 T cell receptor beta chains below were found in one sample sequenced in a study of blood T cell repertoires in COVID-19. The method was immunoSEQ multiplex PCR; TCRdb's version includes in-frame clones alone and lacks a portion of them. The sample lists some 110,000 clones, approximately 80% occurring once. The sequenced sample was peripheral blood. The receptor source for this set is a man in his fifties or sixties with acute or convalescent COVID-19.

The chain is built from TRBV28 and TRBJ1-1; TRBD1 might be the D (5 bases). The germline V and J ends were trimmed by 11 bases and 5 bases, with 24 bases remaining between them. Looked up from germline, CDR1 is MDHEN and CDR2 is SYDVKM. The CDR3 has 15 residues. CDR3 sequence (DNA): TGTGCCTCCTCACCCGCCCAGGGAGGAGGAACTGAAGCTTTCTTT. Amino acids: CASSPAQGGGTEAFF.

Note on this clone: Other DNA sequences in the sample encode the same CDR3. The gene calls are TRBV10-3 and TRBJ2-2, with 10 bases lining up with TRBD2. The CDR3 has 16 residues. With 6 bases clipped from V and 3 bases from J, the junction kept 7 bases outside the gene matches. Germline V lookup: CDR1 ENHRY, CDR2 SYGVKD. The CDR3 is CAISTSGLADTGELFF. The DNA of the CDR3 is TGTGCCATCAGCACATCAGGACTAGCGGACACCGGGGAGCTGTTTTTT.

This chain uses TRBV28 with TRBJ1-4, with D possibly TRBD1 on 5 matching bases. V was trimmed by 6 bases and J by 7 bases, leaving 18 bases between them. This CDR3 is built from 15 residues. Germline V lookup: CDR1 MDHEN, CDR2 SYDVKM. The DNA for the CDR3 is TGTGCCAGCAGCCAAAAGGAGGGGTTTAGTGAAAAACTGTTTTTT. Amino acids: CASSQKEGFSEKLFF.

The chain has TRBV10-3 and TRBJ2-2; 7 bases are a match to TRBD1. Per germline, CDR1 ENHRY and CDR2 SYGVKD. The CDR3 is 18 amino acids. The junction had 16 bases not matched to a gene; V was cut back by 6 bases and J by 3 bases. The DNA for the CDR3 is TGTGCCATCAGCGAGGGACAGCCCTTGGGAACGGACACCGGGGAGCTGTTTTTT. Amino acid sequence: CAISEGQPLGTDTGELFF.

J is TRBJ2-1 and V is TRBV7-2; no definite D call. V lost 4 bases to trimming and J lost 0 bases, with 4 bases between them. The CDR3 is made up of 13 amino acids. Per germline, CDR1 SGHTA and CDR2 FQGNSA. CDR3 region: CASSWSSYNEQFF. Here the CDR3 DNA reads TGTGCCAGCAGCTGGAGCTCCTACAATGAGCAGTTCTTC.

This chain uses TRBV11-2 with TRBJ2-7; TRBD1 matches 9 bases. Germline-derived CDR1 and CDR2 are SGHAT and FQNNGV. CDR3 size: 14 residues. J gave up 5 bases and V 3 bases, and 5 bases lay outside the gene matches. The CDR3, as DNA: TGTGCCAGCAGCTTCAGGACAGGGGACGACGAGCAGTACTTC. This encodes CASSFRTGDDEQYF.

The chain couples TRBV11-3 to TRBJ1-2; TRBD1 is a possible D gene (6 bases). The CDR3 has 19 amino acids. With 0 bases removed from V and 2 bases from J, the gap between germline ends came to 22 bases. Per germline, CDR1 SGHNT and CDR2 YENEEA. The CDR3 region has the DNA TGTGCCAGCAGCTTAGATCGATGGGACACATCCTCCTCCAACTATGGCTACACCTTC. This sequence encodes CASSLDRWDTSSSNYGYTF. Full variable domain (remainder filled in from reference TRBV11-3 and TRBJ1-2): EAGVVQSPRYKIIEKKQPVAFWCNPISGHNTLYWYLQNLGQGPELLIRYENEEAVDDSQLPKDRFSAERLKGVDSTLKIQPAELGDSAVYLCASSLDRWDTSSSNYGYTFGSGTRLTVV.

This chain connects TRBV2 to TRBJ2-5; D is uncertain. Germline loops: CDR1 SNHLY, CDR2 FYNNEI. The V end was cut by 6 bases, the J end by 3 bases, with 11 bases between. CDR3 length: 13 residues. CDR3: CASSAEVEETQYF. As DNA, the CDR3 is TGTGCCAGCAGCGCCGAGGTGGAAGAGACCCAGTACTTC.

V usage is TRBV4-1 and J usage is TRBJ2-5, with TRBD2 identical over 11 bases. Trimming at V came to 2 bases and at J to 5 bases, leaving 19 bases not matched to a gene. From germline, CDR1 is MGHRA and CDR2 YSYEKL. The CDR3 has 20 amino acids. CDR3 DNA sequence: TGCGCCAGCAGCCAATCTCACCCATGGGATAGCGGGAGGGCCAGGGAGACCCAGTACTTC. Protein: CASSQSHPWDSGRARETQYF.

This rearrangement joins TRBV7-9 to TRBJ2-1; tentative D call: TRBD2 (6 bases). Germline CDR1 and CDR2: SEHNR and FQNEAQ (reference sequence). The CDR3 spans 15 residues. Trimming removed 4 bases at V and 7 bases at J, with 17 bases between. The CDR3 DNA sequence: TGTGCCAGCAGCTCATTAGCCGGGGCGGGGAATGAGCAGTTCTTC. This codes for CASSSLAGAGNEQFF.

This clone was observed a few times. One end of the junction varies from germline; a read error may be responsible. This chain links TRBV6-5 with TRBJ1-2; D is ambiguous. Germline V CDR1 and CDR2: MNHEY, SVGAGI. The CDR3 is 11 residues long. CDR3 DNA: TGCTGCTCTACGGTTAACTATGGCTACACCTTC. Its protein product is CCSTVNYGYTF.

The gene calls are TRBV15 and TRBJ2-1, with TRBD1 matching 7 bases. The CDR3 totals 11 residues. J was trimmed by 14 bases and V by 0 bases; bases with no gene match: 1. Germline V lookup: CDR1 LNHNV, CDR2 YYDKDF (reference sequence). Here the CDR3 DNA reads TGTGCCACCAGCAGAGAACAGGGGAAGTTCTTC. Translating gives CATSREQGKFF.

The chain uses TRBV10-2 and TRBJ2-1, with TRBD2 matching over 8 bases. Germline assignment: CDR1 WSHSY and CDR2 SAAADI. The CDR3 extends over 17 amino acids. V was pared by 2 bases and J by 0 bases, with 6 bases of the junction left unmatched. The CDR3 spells CASSELAGGSSYNEQFF. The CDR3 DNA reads TGCGCCAGCAGTGAGCTGGCGGGGGGTAGCTCCTACAATGAGCAGTTCTTC.

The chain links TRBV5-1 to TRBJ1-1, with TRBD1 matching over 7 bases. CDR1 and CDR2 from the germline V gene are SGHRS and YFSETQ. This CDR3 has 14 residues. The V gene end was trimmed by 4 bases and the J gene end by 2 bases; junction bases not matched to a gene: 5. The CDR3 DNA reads TGCGCCAGCAGCCGGAGACAGGGTAACACTGAAGCTTTCTTT. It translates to CASSRRQGNTEAFF.

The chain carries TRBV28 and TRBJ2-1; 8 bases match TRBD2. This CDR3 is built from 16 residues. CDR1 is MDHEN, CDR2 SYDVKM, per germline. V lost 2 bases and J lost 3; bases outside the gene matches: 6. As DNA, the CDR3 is TGTGCCAGCAGTTTAATGCTCGGGAGGGTCTACAATGAGCAGTTCTTC. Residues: CASSLMLGRVYNEQFF. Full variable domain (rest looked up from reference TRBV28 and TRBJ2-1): DVKVTQSSRYLVKRTGEKVFLECVQDMDHENMFWYRQDPGLGLRLIYFSYDVKMKEKGDIPEGYSVSREKKERFSLILESASTNQTSMYLCASSLMLGRVYNEQFFGPGTRLTVL.

DNA for the CDR3: TGTGCCAGCAGTGAATTAGGACTTGGGGTAGGCTACACCTTC. Amino acid sequence: CASSELGLGVGYTF. The V gene is TRBV6-1, the J gene TRBJ1-2; no clear D. CDR3 length equals 14 residues. Trimming took off 2 bases at V and 8 bases at J, with 15 bases between the two ends. CDR1 is MNHNS and CDR2 is SASEGT in the germline V gene.

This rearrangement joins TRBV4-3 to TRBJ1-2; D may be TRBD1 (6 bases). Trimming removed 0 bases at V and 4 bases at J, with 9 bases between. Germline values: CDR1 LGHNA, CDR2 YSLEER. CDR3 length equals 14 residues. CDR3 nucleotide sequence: TGCGCCAGCAGCCAAGAGGGCAGGGGCTATGGCTACACCTTC. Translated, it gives CASSQEGRGYGYTF.

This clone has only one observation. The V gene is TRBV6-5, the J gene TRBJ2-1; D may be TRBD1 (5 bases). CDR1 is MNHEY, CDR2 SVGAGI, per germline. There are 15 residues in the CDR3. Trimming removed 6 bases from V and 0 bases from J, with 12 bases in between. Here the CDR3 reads CASRKDTSSYNEQFF. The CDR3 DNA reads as TGTGCCAGCAGGAAGGACACGAGCTCCTACAATGAGCAGTTCTTC.

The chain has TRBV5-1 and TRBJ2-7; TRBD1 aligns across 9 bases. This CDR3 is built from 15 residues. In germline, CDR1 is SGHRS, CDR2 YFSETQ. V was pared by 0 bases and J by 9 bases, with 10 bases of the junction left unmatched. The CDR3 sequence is CASSLAYGQGMSQYF. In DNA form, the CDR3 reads TGCGCCAGCAGCTTGGCTTACGGACAGGGGATGTCGCAGTACTTC.

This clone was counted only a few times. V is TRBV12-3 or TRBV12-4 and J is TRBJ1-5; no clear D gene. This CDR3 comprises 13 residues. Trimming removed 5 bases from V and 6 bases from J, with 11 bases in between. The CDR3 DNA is TGTGCCAGCAGTCTCGACATCTTTCAGCCCCAGCATTTT. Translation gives CASSLDIFQPQHF.